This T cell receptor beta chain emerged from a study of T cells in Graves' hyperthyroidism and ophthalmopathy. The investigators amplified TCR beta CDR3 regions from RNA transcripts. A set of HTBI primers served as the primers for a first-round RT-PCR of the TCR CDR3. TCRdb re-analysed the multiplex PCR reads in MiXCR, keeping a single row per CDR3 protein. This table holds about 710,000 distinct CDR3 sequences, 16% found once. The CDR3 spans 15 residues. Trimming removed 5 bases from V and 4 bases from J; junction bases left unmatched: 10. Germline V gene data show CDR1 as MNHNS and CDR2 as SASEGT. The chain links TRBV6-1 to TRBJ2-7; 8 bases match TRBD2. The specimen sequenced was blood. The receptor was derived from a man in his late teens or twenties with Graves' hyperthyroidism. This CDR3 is CASSSGPSGSYEQYF. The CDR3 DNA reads TGTGCCAGCAGTTCGGGACCGAGCGGGAGTTACGAGCAGTACTTC.